Listed below are T cell receptor beta chains from one sample, sequenced in a study of blood T cell repertoires in COVID-19. Repertoires were generated with immunoSEQ multiplex PCR, while TCRdb's copy carries only in-frame clones and drops some. The profile shows about 180,000 clones, 86% of them singletons. The specimen sequenced was PBMCs or T cells enriched from blood (not recorded which). The receptors stem from a woman in her twenties or thirties who had recovered from COVID-19. Each CDR3 is given with its conserved first and last residue. A D gene is named only where the DNA matches it firmly. Rows may omit the clone size; those that give it use once, few, many or a size class.

v_call	clone_size	d_call	j_call	cdr3_length	cdr3_aa	cdr3_nt
TRBV11-2	NA	TRBD1	TRBJ1-2	16	CASTRDRGNLNYGYTF	TGTGCCAGCACCCGGGACAGGGGAAACCTTAACTATGGCTACACCTTC
TRBV18	NA	TRBD2	TRBJ2-7	18	CASSRTVAGPAKSYEQYF	TGTGCCAGCTCCCGTACCGTAGCGGGACCGGCTAAAAGCTACGAGCAGTACTTC
TRBV6-6	once	TRBD2	TRBJ2-5	18	CASSRGGAQFVFVETQYF	TGTGCCAGCAGTCGCGGGGGTGCCCAGTTTGTTTTTGTAGAGACCCAGTACTTC
TRBV27	NA	TRBD1	TRBJ1-2	15	CATYSRDRGRSGYTF	TGTGCCACCTACTCCCGGGACAGGGGGCGAAGCGGCTACACCTTC
TRBV19	NA	NA	TRBJ1-5	14	CASHFTGLYQPQHF	TGTGCCAGTCATTTCACAGGGTTGTACCAGCCCCAGCATTTT
TRBV6-4	NA	TRBD1	TRBJ2-1	14	CASSSGTGGDEQFF	TGTGCCAGCAGTTCCGGGACAGGGGGCGACGAGCAGTTCTTC
TRBV4-1	NA	TRBD1	TRBJ1-2	14	CASSPTGLGGGYTF	TGCGCCAGCAGCCCGACAGGGTTGGGTGGAGGCTACACCTTC
TRBV24-1	NA	TRBD2	TRBJ2-1	14	CATSEAGARNEQFF	TGTGCCACCAGTGAGGCGGGAGCAAGGAATGAGCAGTTCTTC
TRBV27	few	NA	TRBJ2-2	15	CASSLFLSTPGELFF	TGTGCCAGCAGTTTATTCCTCAGTACACCGGGGGAGCTGTTTTTT
TRBV28	NA	TRBD1	TRBJ2-5	16	CASSKWGQGAWETQYF	TGTGCCAGCAGTAAATGGGGGCAGGGGGCTTGGGAGACCCAGTACTTC
TRBV9	NA	TRBD2	TRBJ2-7	14	CASSVSGNSYEQYF	TGTGCCAGCAGCGTGAGCGGGAACTCCTACGAGCAGTACTTC
TRBV7-9	NA	TRBD1	TRBJ2-7	16	CASSRTYGQGLYEQYF	TGTGCCAGCAGCCGCACTTACGGACAGGGCCTGTACGAGCAGTACTTC
TRBV15	once	NA	TRBJ2-7	13	CATSSSPGVWQYF	TGTGCCACCAGCTCAAGCCCAGGGGTTTGGCAGTACTTC
TRBV24-1	NA	NA	TRBJ2-1	15	CATSAEGARRNEQFF	TGTGCCACCAGTGCCGAAGGAGCACGGAGGAATGAGCAGTTCTTC
TRBV3-1/TRBV3-2	NA	NA	TRBJ2-1	13	CASSQVTYNEQFF	TGTGCCAGCAGCCAAGTCACATACAATGAGCAGTTCTTC
TRBV27	once	TRBD2	TRBJ2-7	16	CASSTLRGGSSYEQYF	TGTGCCAGCTCCACCCTAAGGGGCGGGAGCTCCTACGAGCAGTACTTC
TRBV6-5	NA	TRBD1	TRBJ1-6	15	CASSRDRGGDSPLHF	TGTGCCAGCAGCCGGGACAGGGGAGGGGATTCACCCCTCCACTTT
TRBV10-3	NA	TRBD2	TRBJ2-2	14	CATFREGQTGELFF	TGTGCCACCTTTAGGGAGGGCCAAACCGGGGAGCTGTTTTTT
TRBV7-2	NA	TRBD2	TRBJ2-3	19	CASSLASGRSSISTDTQYF	TGTGCCAGCAGCTTAGCTAGCGGGAGATCTTCCATTTCCACAGATACGCAGTATTTT
TRBV27	few	TRBD2	TRBJ2-7	18	CASSFRAGTGGSSYEQYF	TGTGCCAGCAGTTTCCGGGCGGGGACCGGGGGGAGCTCCTACGAGCAGTACTTC
TRBV12-3/TRBV12-4	NA	NA	TRBJ2-5	13	CASSLGGSETQYF	TGTGCCAGCAGTTTAGGTGGCTCTGAGACCCAGTACTTC
TRBV6-2/TRBV6-3	NA	TRBD2	TRBJ2-7	15	CASSYPIAGGYEQYF	TGTGCCAGCAGTTACCCGATAGCGGGAGGATACGAGCAGTACTTC
TRBV11-3	NA	NA	TRBJ2-1	16	CASSGQGSTLFNEQFF	TGTGCCAGCAGCGGTCAGGGGAGTACCTTATTTAATGAGCAGTTCTTC
TRBV4-1	few	NA	TRBJ1-2	15	CASSQDAGESPGYTF	TGCGCCAGCAGCCAAGACGCGGGAGAGAGCCCCGGGTACACCTTC
TRBV27	NA	NA	TRBJ1-1	11	CATSQGIEAFF	TGTGCCACCTCGCAGGGAATTGAAGCTTTCTTT
TRBV5-1	NA	TRBD2	TRBJ2-1	17	CASSLEGPSGSYNEQFF	TGCGCCAGCAGCTTGGAAGGTCCTAGCGGGTCTTACAATGAGCAGTTCTTC
TRBV28	NA	TRBD1	TRBJ1-3	16	CASSLDTQGAGNTIYF	TGTGCCAGCAGTTTGGATACGCAGGGGGCTGGAAACACCATATATTTT
TRBV5-4	NA	NA	TRBJ2-5	16	CASSLPNRGIQETQYF	TGTGCCAGCAGCCTCCCTAACCGGGGGATTCAAGAGACCCAGTACTTC
TRBV10-3	NA	NA	TRBJ1-2	12	CAISEGANGYTF	TGTGCCATCAGTGAGGGGGCGAATGGCTACACCTTC
TRBV3-1/TRBV3-2	once	NA	TRBJ2-1	12	CASSPSGALQFF	TGTGCCAGCAGTCCAAGCGGCGCACTGCAGTTCTTC
TRBV6-1	NA	NA	TRBJ1-2	14	CASSESSGIYGYTF	TGTGCCAGCAGTGAATCGTCGGGTATCTATGGCTACACCTTC
TRBV12-5	NA	TRBD1	TRBJ1-2	16	CASGLSQTGAGWGYTF	TGTGCTAGTGGTTTGAGTCAGACAGGGGCCGGGTGGGGCTACACCTTC
TRBV3-1/TRBV3-2	NA	TRBD2	TRBJ2-5	15	CASSPRLAVQETQYF	TGTGCCAGCAGCCCCCGCCTAGCGGTTCAAGAGACCCAGTACTTC
TRBV28	NA	TRBD1	TRBJ2-2	14	CASSPPDRVGELFF	TGTGCCAGCAGTCCCCCCGACAGGGTCGGGGAGCTGTTTTTT
TRBV29-1	once	TRBD2	TRBJ2-3	18	CSVAATGLAGGSLDTQYF	TGCAGCGTTGCCGCCACCGGACTAGCGGGAGGGAGTCTAGATACGCAGTATTTT
TRBV28	NA	NA	TRBJ1-1	15	CASSFRSRLNTEAFF	TGTGCCAGCAGTTTTCGTTCCCGTCTGAACACTGAAGCTTTCTTT
TRBV2	NA	TRBD1	TRBJ1-1	14	CASCGTESNTEAFF	TGTGCCAGCTGTGGGACAGAATCTAACACTGAAGCTTTCTTT
TRBV27	NA	NA	TRBJ1-6	18	CASSLSTQSWRKDSPLHF	TGTGCCAGCAGTTTATCCACGCAAAGTTGGCGGAAGGATTCACCCCTCCACTTT
TRBV28	NA	NA	TRBJ1-1	15	CASNRRGIEDTEAFF	TGTGCCAGCAACCGCCGGGGGATCGAGGACACTGAAGCTTTCTTT
TRBV11-3	NA	NA	TRBJ2-1	15	CASSHDGKNDNEQFF	TGTGCCAGCAGCCACGACGGGAAGAATGACAATGAGCAGTTCTTC
TRBV6-2/TRBV6-3	NA	NA	TRBJ1-2	13	CATSNRARRGYTF	TGTGCCACCAGCAACAGAGCCAGGCGTGGCTACACCTTC
TRBV7-2	NA	NA	TRBJ2-1	15	CASSFVGQPYNEQFF	TGTGCCAGCAGCTTCGTCGGACAGCCTTACAATGAGCAGTTCTTC
TRBV27	NA	TRBD2	TRBJ2-1	15	CASSFSSGSVDEQFF	TGTGCCAGCAGTTTCTCTAGCGGGAGTGTCGATGAGCAGTTCTTC
TRBV24-1	NA	TRBD1	TRBJ2-5	15	CATSKTGALGETQYF	TGTGCCACCAGTAAAACAGGGGCCTTAGGGGAGACCCAGTACTTC
TRBV9	NA	TRBD2	TRBJ2-5	14	CASSGGSGRETQYF	TGTGCCAGCAGCGGGGGTAGCGGGAGGGAGACCCAGTACTTC
TRBV7-9	NA	TRBD2	TRBJ2-2	16	CASSQGLAANTGELFF	TGTGCCAGCAGCCAGGGACTAGCGGCAAACACCGGGGAGCTGTTTTTT
TRBV5-8	NA	TRBD1	TRBJ2-1	15	CASSLKTGFIDEQFF	TGTGCCAGCAGCTTAAAGACAGGGTTTATCGATGAGCAGTTCTTC
TRBV2	NA	TRBD1	TRBJ1-4	14	CASTPQGANEKLFF	TGTGCCAGCACGCCACAGGGGGCTAATGAAAAACTGTTTTTT
TRBV29-1	NA	TRBD1	TRBJ1-4	16	CSAGQERFATNEKLFF	TGCAGCGCCGGACAGGAACGTTTTGCAACTAATGAAAAACTGTTTTTT
TRBV2	NA	TRBD1	TRBJ2-1	16	CASRRLEGQGAHEQFF	TGTGCCAGCAGGCGGTTGGAAGGACAGGGGGCACACGAGCAGTTCTTC